One sample yielded the 5 T cell receptor beta chains listed below, sequenced in a study of T-cell reconstitution after alpha-beta-depleted transplantation in children. As it was prepared, the TCRbeta library received unique molecular identifiers. TCRdb recomputed calls from the PCR reads with MiXCR, one row per CDR3 protein. The sample shows about 230,000 distinct CDR3 sequences, 9% to 10% of them seen only once. The sample consisted of PBMCs from the stem cell graft donor, taken from the stem cell graft. All receptors come from a human donor who donated a stem cell graft to a child with SCID.

This clonotype was counted many times. The chain recombines TRBV6-1 with TRBJ2-2; unclear D gene. Trimming pared 5 bases from V and 0 bases from J, leaving 16 bases between. The germline CDR1 and CDR2 sequences are MNHNS and SASEGT. This CDR3 contains 17 residues. This chain's CDR3 is CASSRFSVPANTGELFF. The CDR3 nucleotides read TGTGCCAGCAGTCGTTTCAGCGTTCCCGCGAACACCGGGGAGCTGTTTTTT.

This clonotype occurred a few times. The gene calls are TRBV6-1 and TRBJ1-5, with D perhaps TRBD1 (5 bases). The V end was cut by 3 bases, the J end by 1 base, with 10 bases between. The germline CDR1 and CDR2 sequences are MNHNS and SASEGT. The CDR3 covers 15 residues. CDR3 nucleotide sequence: TGTGCCAGCAGTGAGGAGGGGTCGAGCAATCAGCCCCAGCATTTT. Its protein product is CASSEEGSSNQPQHF.

This clonotype has a count of ten or more. The gene calls are TRBV7-9 and TRBJ2-3; 8 nucleotides match TRBD1. This CDR3 has 16 residues. Per germline, CDR1 SEHNR and CDR2 FQNEAQ (reference sequence). Trimming took 1 base from V and 4 from J; bases not matched to a gene: 7. This CDR3 reads CASSLESTGGADTQYF. In DNA form, the CDR3 reads TGTGCCAGCAGCTTAGAAAGCACAGGGGGAGCAGATACGCAGTATTTT.

This clonotype was recorded only once. The chain is built from TRBV4-2 and TRBJ1-2; no clear D gene. The CDR3 has 14 residues. The V end lost 8 bases, the J end lost 4 bases, and 17 bases lay between the germline ends. The germline V gene encodes CDR1 LGHNA and CDR2 YNFKEQ. CDR3 residues: CASGPGLGGYGYTF. Here the CDR3 DNA reads TGTGCCAGCGGCCCCGGGTTAGGAGGCTATGGCTACACCTTC.

This clonotype was recorded at least ten times. This chain uses TRBV7-8 with TRBJ1-1, with D maybe TRBD1 (5 bases). CDR3 length equals 14 residues. Germline V gene lookup returns CDR1 SGHVS and CDR2 FQNEAQ. V was clipped by 2 bases and J by 5 bases, with 12 bases between them. CDR3 in amino acids: CASSLKGWGTEAFF. CDR3 nucleotides: TGTGCCAGCAGCTTAAAGGGATGGGGGACTGAAGCTTTCTTT.